A selection of T cell receptor beta chains follows, all from one sample in a study of regulatory T cells in long-lasting Graves disease. TCRdb processed the multiplex PCR reads anew with MiXCR; each CDR3 protein has one entry. Here the sample spans approximately 400,000 distinct CDR3 sequences, roughly 15% being singletons. Here the sequenced sample was peripheral blood mononuclear cells (PBMCs), taken at new diagnosis, from a patient treated with antithyroid drugs. These receptors all come from a female donor with Graves disease. CDR3s leave out the opening cysteine and the closing phenylalanine or tryptophan. The order of the fields is J gene, clone size, V gene, CDR3 protein. Clone sizes are given selectively: once, few, many, or a class where the clone is expanded.

TRBJ2-3,many,TRBV11-2,ASSPRLGETDTQY
TRBJ1-3,many,TRBV5-5,ASSTEGAYGNTIY
TRBJ2-6,NA,TRBV4-2,ASSRELAGVSGANVLT
TRBJ2-3,many,TRBV7-2,ASSSQAGGLLGGGTQY
TRBJ1-2,many,TRBV12-3/TRBV12-4,ASSSHPGQGALGYT
TRBJ1-2,many,TRBV6-1,ASRRGALGYT
TRBJ1-1,few,TRBV4-1,ASSLRTGVWTEAF
TRBJ1-5,few,TRBV18,ASSPPGSNQPQH
TRBJ2-3,many,TRBV6-2/TRBV6-3,ASSSATSGKTQY
TRBJ1-4,many,TRBV3-1,ASSHLGKSTNEKLF
TRBJ1-3,many,TRBV2,ASSVYRGSGNTIY
TRBJ2-7,many,TRBV27,ASSSGLAGREQY
TRBJ2-1,many,TRBV5-1,ASSFGGTRNEQF
TRBJ2-7,many,TRBV2,ASSYGNLSYEQY
TRBJ2-1,many,TRBV24-1,ATSDPGTGQYNEQF
TRBJ2-7,many,TRBV7-2,ASSVGLAGVEEQY
TRBJ1-2,many,TRBV4-1,ASKGVRGQGAKGYT
TRBJ2-7,many,TRBV7-2,ASSLETRGPYEQY
TRBJ1-1,many,TRBV2,ASSEFGTSTEAF
TRBJ1-2,many,TRBV13,ASSSRRTGLEDGYT
TRBJ2-7,many,TRBV27,ASSLIPGSYGEQY
TRBJ2-1,few,TRBV19,ASSFSGGVHEQF
TRBJ1-1,NA,TRBV10-2,ASSRGGKRTEAF
TRBJ2-7,once,TRBV13,ASSQAGWDLYEQY
TRBJ1-5,many,TRBV29-1,SAGTGSQPQH
TRBJ2-5,few,TRBV20-1,SGRFETQY
TRBJ2-1,NA,TRBV4-2,ASSQNLRRTSASNEQF
TRBJ2-1,many,TRBV6-1,ASSVQGAYNEQF
TRBJ2-1,many,TRBV7-3,ASSAAGGHNEQF
TRBJ2-1,many,TRBV5-1,ASSSRDYNPYNEQF
TRBJ1-4,many,TRBV2,ASSGTTTNEKLF
TRBJ2-1,many,TRBV7-3,ASSLRPYEQF
TRBJ1-1,few,TRBV19,ASSIGGAREAF
TRBJ1-5,NA,TRBV6-5,ASSYTLKRSNQPQH
TRBJ1-1,many,TRBV20-1,SGQLGSEAF
TRBJ2-7,many,TRBV7-9,ASSLARTGARRHYEQY
TRBJ2-2,NA,TRBV15,ATSRFWQAGELF
TRBJ1-5,NA,TRBV6-1,ASSERRGGGNQPQH
TRBJ2-2,many,TRBV28,ASSLGGSLAGELF
TRBJ2-1,many,TRBV29-1,SVEGEENSYNEQF
TRBJ2-3,many,TRBV6-1,ASSADRADTQY
TRBJ2-7,many,TRBV27,ASSRKGVYEQY
TRBJ2-1,many,TRBV3-1,ASSPGPRDIYNEQF
TRBJ2-5,NA,TRBV7-6,ASSPGLWTDRKETQY
TRBJ1-1,many,TRBV27,ASSLDRSLNTEAF
TRBJ2-3,many,TRBV7-9,ASSLNGWGGPDTQY
TRBJ1-1,few,TRBV7-9,ASSSGTEGLDTEAF
TRBJ1-1,many,TRBV5-1,ASSETGGRNTEAF
TRBJ1-1,many,TRBV6-2/TRBV6-3,ASSYPRGNMNTEAF
TRBJ2-7,many,TRBV5-8,ASTPGVGQY
TRBJ1-6,few,TRBV7-9,ASSETGGDSPLH
TRBJ2-5,NA,TRBV19,ASSPSGRAGRETQY
TRBJ1-2,many,TRBV2,ASSPQSNYGYT
TRBJ1-1,many,TRBV5-1,ASSLSAGSTEAF
TRBJ2-4,NA,TRBV12-3/TRBV12-4,ASRGNRGDIQY
TRBJ2-2,NA,TRBV30,AWSVIGQKTNTGELF
TRBJ1-6,few,TRBV4-1,ASSRDNSPLH